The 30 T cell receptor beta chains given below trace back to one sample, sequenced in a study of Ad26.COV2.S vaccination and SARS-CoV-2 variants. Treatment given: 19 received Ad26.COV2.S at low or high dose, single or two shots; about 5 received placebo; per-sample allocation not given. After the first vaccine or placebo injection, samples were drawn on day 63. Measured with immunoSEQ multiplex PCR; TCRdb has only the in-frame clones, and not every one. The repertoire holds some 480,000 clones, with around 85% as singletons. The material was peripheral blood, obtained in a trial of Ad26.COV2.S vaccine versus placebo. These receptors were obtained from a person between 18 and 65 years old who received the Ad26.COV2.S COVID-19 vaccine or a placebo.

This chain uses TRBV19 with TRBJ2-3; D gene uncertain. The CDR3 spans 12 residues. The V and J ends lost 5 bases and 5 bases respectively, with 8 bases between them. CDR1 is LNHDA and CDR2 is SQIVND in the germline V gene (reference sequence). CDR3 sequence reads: CASSRGRDTQYF. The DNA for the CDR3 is TGTGCCAGTAGTCGTGGCCGAGATACGCAGTATTTT. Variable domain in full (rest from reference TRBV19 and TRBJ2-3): DGGITQSPKYLFRKEGQNVTLSCEQNLNHDAMYWYRQDPGQGLRLIYYSQIVNDFQKGDIAEGYSVSREKKESFPLTVTSAQKNPTAFYLCASSRGRDTQYFGPGTRLTVL.

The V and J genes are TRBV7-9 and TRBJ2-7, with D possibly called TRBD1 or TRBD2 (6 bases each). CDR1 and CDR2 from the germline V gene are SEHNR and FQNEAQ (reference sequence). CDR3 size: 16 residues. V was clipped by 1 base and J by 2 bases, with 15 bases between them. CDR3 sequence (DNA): TGTGCCAGCAGCTTAGGGGGGGCCGAATCCACCTACGAGCAGTACTTC. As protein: CASSLGGAESTYEQYF.

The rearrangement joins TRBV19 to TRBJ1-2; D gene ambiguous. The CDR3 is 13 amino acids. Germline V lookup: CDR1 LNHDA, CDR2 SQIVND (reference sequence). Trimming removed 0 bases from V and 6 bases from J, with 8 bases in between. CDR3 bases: TGTGCCAGTAGTATAGATCGCTTGGATGGCTACACCTTC. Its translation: CASSIDRLDGYTF.

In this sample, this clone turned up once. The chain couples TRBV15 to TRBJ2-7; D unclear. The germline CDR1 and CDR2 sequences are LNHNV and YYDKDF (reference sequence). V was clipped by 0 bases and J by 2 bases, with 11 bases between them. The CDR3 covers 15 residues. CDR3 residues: CATSRDLGEAYEQYF. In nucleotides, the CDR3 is TGTGCCACCAGCAGAGATCTGGGCGAAGCCTACGAGCAGTACTTC.

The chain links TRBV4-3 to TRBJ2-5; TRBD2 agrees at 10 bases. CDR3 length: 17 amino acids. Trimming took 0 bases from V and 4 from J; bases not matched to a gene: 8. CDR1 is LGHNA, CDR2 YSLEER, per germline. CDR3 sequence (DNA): TGCGCCAGCAGCCAAGATCCAGCGGGAGGGCGCGGAGAGACCCAGTACTTC. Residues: CASSQDPAGGRGETQYF.

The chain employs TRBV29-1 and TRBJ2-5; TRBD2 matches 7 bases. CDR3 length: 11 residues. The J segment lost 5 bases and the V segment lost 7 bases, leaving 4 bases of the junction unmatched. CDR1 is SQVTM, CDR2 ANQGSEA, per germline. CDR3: CSGRRGETQYF. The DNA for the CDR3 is TGCAGCGGCAGGCGGGGGGAGACCCAGTACTTC.

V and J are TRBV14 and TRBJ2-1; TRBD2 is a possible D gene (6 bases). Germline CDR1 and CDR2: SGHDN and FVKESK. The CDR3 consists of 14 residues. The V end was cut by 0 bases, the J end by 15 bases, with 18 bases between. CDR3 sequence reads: CASSQDLKPGRTFF. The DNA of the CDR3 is TGTGCCAGCAGCCAAGATCTTAAACCGGGGAGGACGTTCTTC.

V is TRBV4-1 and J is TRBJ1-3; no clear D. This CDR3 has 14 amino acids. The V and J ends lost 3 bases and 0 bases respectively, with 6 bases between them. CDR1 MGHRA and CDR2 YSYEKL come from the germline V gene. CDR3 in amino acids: CASSQPVSGNTIYF. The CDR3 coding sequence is TGCGCCAGCAGCCAGCCAGTCTCTGGAAACACCATATATTTT.

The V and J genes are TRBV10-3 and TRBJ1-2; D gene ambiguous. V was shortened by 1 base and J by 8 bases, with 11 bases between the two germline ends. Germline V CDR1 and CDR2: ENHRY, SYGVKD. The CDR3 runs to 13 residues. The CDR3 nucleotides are TGTGCCATCAGTGAGTTGGCGGAGGCAGGCTACACCTTC. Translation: CAISELAEAGYTF.

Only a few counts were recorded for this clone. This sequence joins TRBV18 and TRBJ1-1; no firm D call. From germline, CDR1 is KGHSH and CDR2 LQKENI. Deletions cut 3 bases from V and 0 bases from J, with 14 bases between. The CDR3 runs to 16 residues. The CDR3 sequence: CASSPLSGLMNTEAFF. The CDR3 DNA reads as TGTGCCAGCTCACCTCTGTCGGGATTGATGAACACTGAAGCTTTCTTT.

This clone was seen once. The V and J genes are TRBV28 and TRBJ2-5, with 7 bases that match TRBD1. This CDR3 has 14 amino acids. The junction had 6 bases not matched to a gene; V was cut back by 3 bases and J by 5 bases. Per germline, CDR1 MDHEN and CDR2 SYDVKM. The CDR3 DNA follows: TGTGCCAGCAGTTTTAGAGGGGGCTGGGAGACCCAGTACTTC. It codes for CASSFRGGWETQYF.

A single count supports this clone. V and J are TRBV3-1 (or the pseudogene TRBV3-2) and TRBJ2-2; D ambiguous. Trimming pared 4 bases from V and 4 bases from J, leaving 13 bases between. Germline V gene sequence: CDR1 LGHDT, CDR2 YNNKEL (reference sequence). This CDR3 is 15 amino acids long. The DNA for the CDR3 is TGTGCCAGCAGCCCGTTGACGTTAACCACCGGGGAGCTGTTTTTT. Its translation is CASSPLTLTTGELFF.

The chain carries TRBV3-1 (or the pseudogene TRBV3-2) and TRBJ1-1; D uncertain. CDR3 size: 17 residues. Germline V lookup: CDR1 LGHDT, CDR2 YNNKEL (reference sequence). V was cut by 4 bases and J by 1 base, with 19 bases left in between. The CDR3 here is CASSPQIAWRQNTEAFF. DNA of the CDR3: TGTGCCAGCAGCCCTCAGATAGCATGGAGGCAGAACACTGAAGCTTTCTTT.

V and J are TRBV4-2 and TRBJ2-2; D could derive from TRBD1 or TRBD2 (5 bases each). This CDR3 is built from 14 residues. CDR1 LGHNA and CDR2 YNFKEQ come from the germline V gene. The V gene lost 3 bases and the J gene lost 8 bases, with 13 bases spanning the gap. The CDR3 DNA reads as TGTGCCAGCAGCCAGGGGACCACCCCTGGGGAGCTGTTTTTT. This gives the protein CASSQGTTPGELFF.

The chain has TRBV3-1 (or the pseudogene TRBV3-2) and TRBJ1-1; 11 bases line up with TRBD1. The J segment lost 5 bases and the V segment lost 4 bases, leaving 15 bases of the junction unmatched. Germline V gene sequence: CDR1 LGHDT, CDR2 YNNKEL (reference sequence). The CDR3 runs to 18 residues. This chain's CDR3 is CASSPSFRDRGLGTEAFF. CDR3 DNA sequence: TGTGCCAGCAGCCCTTCTTTTAGGGACAGGGGGTTAGGGACTGAAGCTTTCTTT.

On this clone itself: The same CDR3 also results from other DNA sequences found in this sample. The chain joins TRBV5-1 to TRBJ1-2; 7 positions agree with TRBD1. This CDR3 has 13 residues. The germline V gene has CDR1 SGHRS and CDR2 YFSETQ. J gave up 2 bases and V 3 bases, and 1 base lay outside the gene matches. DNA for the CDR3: TGCGCCAGCAGCTCACAGGGGAACTATGGCTACACCTTC. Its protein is CASSSQGNYGYTF.

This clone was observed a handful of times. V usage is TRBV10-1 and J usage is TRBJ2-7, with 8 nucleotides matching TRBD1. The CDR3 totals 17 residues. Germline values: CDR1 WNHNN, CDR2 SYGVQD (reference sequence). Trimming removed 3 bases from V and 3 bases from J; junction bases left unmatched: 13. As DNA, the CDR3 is TGCGCCAGCAGTGACGTACCAGGACAGGGCGGTTGCTACGAGCAGTACTTC. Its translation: CASSDVPGQGGCYEQYF.

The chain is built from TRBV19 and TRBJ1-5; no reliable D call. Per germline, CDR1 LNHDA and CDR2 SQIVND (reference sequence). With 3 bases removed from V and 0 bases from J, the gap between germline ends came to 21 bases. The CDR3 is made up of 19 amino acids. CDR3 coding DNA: TGTGCCAGTAGTATGGAAAGCACCTTCGGATTGAATAGCAATCAGCCCCAGCATTTT. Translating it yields CASSMESTFGLNSNQPQHF. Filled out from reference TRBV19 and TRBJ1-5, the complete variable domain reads DGGITQSPKYLFRKEGQNVTLSCEQNLNHDAMYWYRQDPGQGLRLIYYSQIVNDFQKGDIAEGYSVSREKKESFPLTVTSAQKNPTAFYLCASSMESTFGLNSNQPQHFGDGTRLSIL.

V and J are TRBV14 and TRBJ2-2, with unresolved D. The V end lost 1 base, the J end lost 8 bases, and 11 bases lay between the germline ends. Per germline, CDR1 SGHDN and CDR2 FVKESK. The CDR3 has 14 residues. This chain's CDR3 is CASSQGMIAGELFF. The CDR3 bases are TGTGCCAGCAGCCAAGGGATGATCGCTGGGGAGCTGTTTTTT.

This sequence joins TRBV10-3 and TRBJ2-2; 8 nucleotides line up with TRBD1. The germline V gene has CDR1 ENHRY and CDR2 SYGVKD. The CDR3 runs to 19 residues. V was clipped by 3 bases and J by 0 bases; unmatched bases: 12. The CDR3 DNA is TGTGCCATCAGTGATCGTGGTGGTCAGGGGGCCCCGAACACCGGGGAGCTGTTTTTT. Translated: CAISDRGGQGAPNTGELFF.

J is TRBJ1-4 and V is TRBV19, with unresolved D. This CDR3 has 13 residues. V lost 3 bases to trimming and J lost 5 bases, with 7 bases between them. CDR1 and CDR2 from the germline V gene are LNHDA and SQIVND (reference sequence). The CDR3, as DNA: TGTGCCAGTAGTATGGCGGTCAATGAAAAACTGTTTTTT. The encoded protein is CASSMAVNEKLFF.

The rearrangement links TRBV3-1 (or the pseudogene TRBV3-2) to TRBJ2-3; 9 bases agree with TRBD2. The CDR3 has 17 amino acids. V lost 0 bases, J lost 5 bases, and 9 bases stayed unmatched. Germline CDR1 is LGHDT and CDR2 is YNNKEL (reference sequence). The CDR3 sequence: CASSQDLVAGVVDTQYF. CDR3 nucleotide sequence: TGTGCCAGCAGCCAAGATTTGGTAGCGGGAGTGGTAGATACGCAGTATTTT.

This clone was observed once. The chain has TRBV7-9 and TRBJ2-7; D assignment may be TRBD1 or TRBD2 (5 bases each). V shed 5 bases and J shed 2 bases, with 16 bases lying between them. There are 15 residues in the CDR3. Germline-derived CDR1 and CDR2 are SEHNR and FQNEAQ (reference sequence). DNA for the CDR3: TGTGCCAGCAGCCAAAGGGAACTAGGGGCCTACGAGCAGTACTTC. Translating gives CASSQRELGAYEQYF.

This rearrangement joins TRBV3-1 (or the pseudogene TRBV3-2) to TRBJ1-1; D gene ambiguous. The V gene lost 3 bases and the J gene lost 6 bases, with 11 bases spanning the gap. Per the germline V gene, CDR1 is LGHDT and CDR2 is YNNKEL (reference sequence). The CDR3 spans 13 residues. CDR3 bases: TGTGCCAGCAGCCACCAGTGGTGGCCTGAAGCTTTCTTT. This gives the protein CASSHQWWPEAFF.

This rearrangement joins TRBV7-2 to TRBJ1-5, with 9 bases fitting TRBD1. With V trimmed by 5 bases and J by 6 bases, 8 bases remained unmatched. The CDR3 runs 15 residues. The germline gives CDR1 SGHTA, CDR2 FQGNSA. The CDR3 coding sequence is TGTGCCAGCAGCCTGACAGGGGGTAACCCTCAGCCCCAGCATTTT. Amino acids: CASSLTGGNPQPQHF.

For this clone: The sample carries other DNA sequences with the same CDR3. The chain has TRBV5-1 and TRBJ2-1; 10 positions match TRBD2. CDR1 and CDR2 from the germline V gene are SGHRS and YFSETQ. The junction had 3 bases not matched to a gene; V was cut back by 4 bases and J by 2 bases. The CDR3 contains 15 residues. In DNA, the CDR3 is TGCGCCAGCAGCCTTGGACTAGCGGCCTACAATGAGCAGTTCTTC. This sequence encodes CASSLGLAAYNEQFF.

DNA of the CDR3: TGTGCCAGCAGGAACCAGGGGGAAGGTGGCTACACCTTC. It yields the protein CASRNQGEGGYTF. V and J are TRBV6-5 and TRBJ1-2; 7 bases map to TRBD1. Per the germline V gene, CDR1 is MNHEY and CDR2 is SVGAGI. The CDR3 has 13 amino acids. After removal of 6 bases from V and 7 bases from J, the junction contained 8 bases not matched to a gene.

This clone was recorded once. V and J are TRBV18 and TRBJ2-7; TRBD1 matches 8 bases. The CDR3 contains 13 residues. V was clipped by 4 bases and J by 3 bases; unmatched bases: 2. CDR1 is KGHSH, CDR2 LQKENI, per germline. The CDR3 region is CASSLTGGYEQYF. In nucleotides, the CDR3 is TGTGCCAGCTCACTTACAGGGGGCTACGAGCAGTACTTC.

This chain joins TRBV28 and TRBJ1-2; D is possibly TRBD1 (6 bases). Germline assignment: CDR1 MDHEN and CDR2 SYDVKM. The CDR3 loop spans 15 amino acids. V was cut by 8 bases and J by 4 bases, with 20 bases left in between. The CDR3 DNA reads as TGTGCCAGCGAGGGGGGCCCACTGAGAGGCTATGGCTACACCTTC. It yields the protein CASEGGPLRGYGYTF.

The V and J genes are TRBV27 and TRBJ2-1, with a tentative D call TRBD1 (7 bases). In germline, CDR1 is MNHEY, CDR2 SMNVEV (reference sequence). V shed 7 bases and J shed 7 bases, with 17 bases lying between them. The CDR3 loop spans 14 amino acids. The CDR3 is CASTPGGRRNEQFF. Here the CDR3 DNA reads TGTGCCAGCACCCCAGGGGGGAGGCGGAATGAGCAGTTCTTC.